Listed here is a single T cell receptor beta chain. Its antigen is undetermined. The sample comes from a study of T cell responses to AZD1222 COVID-19 vaccine. Broader study findings: Baseline antibody screening turned up just a handful of seropositive AZD1222 recipients. Epitopes outside B.1.351 and B.1.1.7 mutated regions reportedly drew nearly half of spike TCRs. Donor demographics were predominantly white British with a female majority; clonal diversity may be underestimated.

Researchers grouped second doses given at about 4 or about 12 weeks into one pool. The method was immunoSEQ multiplex PCR; TCRdb's version includes in-frame clones alone and lacks a portion of them. Among approximately 200,000 clones listed, approximately 93% were seen once. This specimen was peripheral blood, taken 28 days after the second AZD1222 dose. This TCR was sampled from an adult who received the AZD1222 COVID-19 vaccine.

The CDR3 sequence is CASSFREGGGNEQFF. The CDR3 coding sequence is TGTGCCAGCAGCTTCAGGGAGGGAGGGGGCAATGAGCAGTTCTTC. The V gene is TRBV7-9, the J gene TRBJ2-1, with D possibly being TRBD2 (7 bases). The V end was cut by 3 bases, the J end by 6 bases, with 15 bases between. Looked up from germline, CDR1 is SEHNR and CDR2 is FQNEAQ (reference sequence). The CDR3 runs to 15 residues. The full variable domain, its missing parts supplied by reference TRBV7-9 and TRBJ2-1, is DTGVSQNPRHKITKRGQNVTFRCDPISEHNRLYWYRQTLGQGPEFLTYFQNEAQLEKSRLLSDRFSAERPKGSFSTLEIQRTEQGDSAMYLCASSFREGGGNEQFFGPGTRLTVL.